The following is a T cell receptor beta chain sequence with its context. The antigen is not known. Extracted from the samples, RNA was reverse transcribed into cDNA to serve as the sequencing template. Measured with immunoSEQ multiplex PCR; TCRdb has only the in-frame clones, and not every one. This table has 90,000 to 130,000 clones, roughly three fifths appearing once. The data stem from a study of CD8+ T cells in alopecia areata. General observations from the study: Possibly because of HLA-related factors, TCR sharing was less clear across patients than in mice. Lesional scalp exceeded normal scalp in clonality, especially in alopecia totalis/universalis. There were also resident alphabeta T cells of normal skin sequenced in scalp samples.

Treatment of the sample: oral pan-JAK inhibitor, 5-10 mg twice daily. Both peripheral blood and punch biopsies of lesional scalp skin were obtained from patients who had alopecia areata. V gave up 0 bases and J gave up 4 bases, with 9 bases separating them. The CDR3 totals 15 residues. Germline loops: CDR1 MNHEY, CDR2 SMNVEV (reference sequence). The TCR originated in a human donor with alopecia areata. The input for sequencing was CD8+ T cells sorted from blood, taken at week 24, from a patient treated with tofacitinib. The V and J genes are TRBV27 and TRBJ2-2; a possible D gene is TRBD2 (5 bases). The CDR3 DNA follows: TGTGCCAGCAGTTTATCTCCGGGGAGCACCGGGGAGCTGTTTTTT. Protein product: CASSLSPGSTGELFF.